This TCR beta chain was profiled in a study of OX40 agonist ivuxolimab in advanced cancers. Study context: Antecedent anti-PD-1, anti-PD-L1 or anti-CTLA-4 therapy was permissible, with around 41% having received some. Partial responses were achieved by three patients, one with hepatocellular carcinoma and two with cutaneous melanoma.

Overall study findings and caveats: The authors did not determine the antigen specificity of the expanded peripheral T cells.

Germline CDR1 is MGHRA and CDR2 is YSYEKL. Trimming took 8 bases from V and 7 from J, leaving 23 bases between them. CDR3 length: 15 residues. Patients had blood sampled at baseline and again on cycle 4 day 1 and cycle 7 day 1. As for this clone: Antigen specificity is unknown.

Repertoires were generated with immunoSEQ multiplex PCR, while TCRdb's copy carries only in-frame clones and drops some. This table holds about 48,000 clones, approximately 90% found once. The receptor comes from an adult with an advanced solid tumor such as melanoma, head and neck, liver or kidney cancer. The chain carries TRBV4-1 and TRBJ2-5, with D perhaps TRBD1 or TRBD2 (5 bases each). The sequenced sample was CD4+ or CD8+ T cells sorted from blood, obtained in a trial of the OX40 agonist ivuxolimab. This CDR3 reads CASSTEGTDESTQYF. The CDR3 DNA reads as TGCGCCAGCTCTACTGAGGGGACGGATGAATCGACCCAGTACTTC.